These T cell receptor beta chains were read from a single sample in a study of T cell responses to AZD1222 COVID-19 vaccine. Profiled with immunoSEQ multiplex PCR; TCRdb holds only in-frame clones, not every one. The data show 150,000 or so clones, about 90% seen once. The material sequenced was peripheral blood, taken 28 days after the second AZD1222 dose. These receptors were taken from an adult who received the AZD1222 COVID-19 vaccine. The CDR3 runs from the conserved cysteine through the conserved F or W.

V,J,CDR3
TRBV5-1,TRBJ1-4,CASSPVGNDNEKLFF
TRBV7-9,TRBJ2-3,CASSPAPGQGTDTQYF
TRBV18,TRBJ1-5,CASSPGTNQPQHF
TRBV6-1,TRBJ2-7,CASSEVWGFPYEQYF
TRBV7-2,TRBJ2-7,CASSLELAPYEQYF
TRBV11-3,TRBJ1-5,CASSFNGAQEGQPQHF
TRBV3-1/TRBV3-2,TRBJ2-2,CASKQRGNTGELFF
TRBV6-2/TRBV6-3,TRBJ2-7,CASSGDSSYEQYF
TRBV19,TRBJ1-3,CASSMYSGNTIYF
TRBV27,TRBJ1-4,CASSLRLSTNEKLFF
TRBV7-3,TRBJ2-1,CASSSPGTDNEQFF
TRBV27,TRBJ1-1,CASSLSGTGASEAFF
TRBV19,TRBJ2-1,CASSTSGLAGGSYNEQFF
TRBV30,TRBJ1-1,CAWVGLGRNTEAFF
TRBV6-1,TRBJ2-7,CASSEGQEVREQYF
TRBV5-6,TRBJ2-7,CASSLGLAGGEQYF
TRBV29-1,TRBJ1-1,CSVSSTGGSTEAFF
TRBV28,TRBJ2-7,CASRTPGGGGNEQYF
TRBV10-3,TRBJ1-4,CAISEGQGNEKLFF
TRBV28,TRBJ1-5,CASSQGAQPQHF
TRBV24-1,TRBJ2-1,CATRAVGSGGNNEQFF
TRBV7-9,TRBJ1-1,CASSIEQGKAFF
TRBV28,TRBJ2-1,CASSLPRQGRFNEQFF
TRBV28,TRBJ1-6,CASTTLRSGYSPLHF
TRBV9,TRBJ2-3,CASSPPIGGPTDTQYF
TRBV6-5,TRBJ2-1,CASRLAGGDNEQFF
TRBV10-3,TRBJ2-3,CAISDHSGSTDTQYF
TRBV5-1,TRBJ1-4,CASSSRAGGAEKLFF
TRBV11-3,TRBJ2-5,CASSSGRGGVAQETQYF
TRBV23-1,TRBJ2-7,CASSQTADEDRFGEQYF
TRBV19,TRBJ2-7,CASSSRQPGEQYF
TRBV24-1,TRBJ2-5,CATSDLRETQYF
TRBV4-2,TRBJ2-5,CASSPGQGQETQYF
TRBV12-5,TRBJ2-1,CASDPRPPKQFF
TRBV24-1,TRBJ1-2,CATRASQGPTGYTF
TRBV24-1,TRBJ2-7,CATSDFDGGEQYF
TRBV7-3,TRBJ2-2,CASSPAGGFGTGELFF
TRBV24-1,TRBJ1-2,CATSDFRGGGYTF
TRBV5-1,TRBJ2-5,CASSLAGTNQETQYF
TRBV5-1,TRBJ1-3,CASSLGGQVSGNTIYF
TRBV29-1,TRBJ1-2,CSEQRDSGHGYTF